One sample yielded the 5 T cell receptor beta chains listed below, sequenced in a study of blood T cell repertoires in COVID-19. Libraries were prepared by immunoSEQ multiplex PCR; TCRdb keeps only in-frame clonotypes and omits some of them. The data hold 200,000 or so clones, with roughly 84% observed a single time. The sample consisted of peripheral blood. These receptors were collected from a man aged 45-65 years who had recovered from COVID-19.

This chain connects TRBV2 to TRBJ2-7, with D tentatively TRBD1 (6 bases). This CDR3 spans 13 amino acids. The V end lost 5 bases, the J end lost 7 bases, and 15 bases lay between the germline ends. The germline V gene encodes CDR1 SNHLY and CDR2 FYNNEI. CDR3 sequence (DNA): TGTGCCAGCAGTCCCAGGGGCCTTGGGGAGCAGTACTTC. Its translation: CASSPRGLGEQYF.

In nucleotides, the CDR3 is TGTGCCAGCAGGAGAGGACTAGCGGGAGGTTGGCCCTACGAGCAGTACTTC. Residues: CASRRGLAGGWPYEQYF. The chain is built from TRBV27 and TRBJ2-7; 14 bases agree with TRBD2. The CDR3 length is 17 residues. CDR1 and CDR2 from the germline V gene are MNHEY and SMNVEV (reference sequence). The junction had 9 bases not matched to a gene; V was cut back by 6 bases and J by 2 bases.

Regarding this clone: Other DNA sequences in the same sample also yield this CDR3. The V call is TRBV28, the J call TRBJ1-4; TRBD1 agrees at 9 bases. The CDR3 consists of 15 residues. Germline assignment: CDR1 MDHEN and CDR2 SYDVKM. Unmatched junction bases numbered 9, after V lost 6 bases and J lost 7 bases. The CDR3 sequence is CASRGTGQGFEKLFF. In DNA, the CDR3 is TGTGCCAGCAGAGGTACGGGACAGGGTTTTGAAAAACTGTTTTTT.

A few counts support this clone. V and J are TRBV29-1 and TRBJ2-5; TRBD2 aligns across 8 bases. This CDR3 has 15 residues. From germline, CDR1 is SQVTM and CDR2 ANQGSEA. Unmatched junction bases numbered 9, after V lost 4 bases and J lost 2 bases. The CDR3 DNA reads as TGCAGCGTTGCTGTGACTAGCGTAGCACAAGAGACCCAGTACTTC. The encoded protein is CSVAVTSVAQETQYF.

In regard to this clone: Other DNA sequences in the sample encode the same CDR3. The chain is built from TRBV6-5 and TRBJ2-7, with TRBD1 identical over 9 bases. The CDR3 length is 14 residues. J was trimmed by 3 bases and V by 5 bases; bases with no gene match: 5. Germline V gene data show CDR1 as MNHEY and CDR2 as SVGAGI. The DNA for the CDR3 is TGTGCCAGCAGTCCCGGGACAGGGCGCTACGAGCAGTACTTC. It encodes CASSPGTGRYEQYF.